These 23 T cell receptor beta chains were all obtained from the same sample, sequenced in a study of shared clonotypes between healthy human individuals. Sequencing was performed with immunoSEQ multiplex PCR; in TCRdb, only in-frame clones are kept and a portion is missing. The table lists 2 million to 2.5 million clones, 93% of them singletons. The sequenced sample consisted of naive CD4+ T cells from PBMCs. Regarding subset: CD45RA+ positively selected. These receptors were obtained from a man aged 18-30 years in good health. Some clones in this sample may be carry-over from other donors' samples.

The chain is built from TRBV5-1 and TRBJ2-7; tentative D call: TRBD2 (6 bases). Trimming took off 4 bases at V and 0 bases at J, with 20 bases between the two ends. CDR1 is SGHRS and CDR2 is YFSETQ in the germline V gene. This CDR3 comprises 17 residues. CDR3 nucleotide sequence: TGCGCCAGCAGCATATCGCTCACTAGCCCGAGCTCCTACGAGCAGTACTTC. Translating it yields CASSISLTSPSSYEQYF.

The CDR3 here is CAWAYSNTEAFF. The DNA for the CDR3 is TGTGCCTGGGCTTACAGTAACACTGAAGCTTTCTTT. The chain couples TRBV30 to TRBJ1-1, with D unresolved. Trimming cost V 5 bases and J 2 bases, with 9 bases left between them. The V gene's germline CDR1 is GTSNPN and CDR2 SVGIG (reference sequence). The CDR3 spans 12 residues.

Comment on this clone: Other DNA sequences in this sample translate to the same CDR3. The chain carries TRBV11-1 and TRBJ1-2; D possibly corresponds to TRBD1 (6 bases). CDR3 length: 13 amino acids. The germline V gene has CDR1 SGHAT and CDR2 FQDESV (reference sequence). The V end lost 1 base, the J end lost 4 bases, and 7 bases lay between the germline ends. CDR3 in amino acids: CASSLGQAYGYTF. CDR3 in DNA: TGTGCCAGCAGCTTAGGACAGGCCTATGGCTACACCTTC.

In nucleotides, the CDR3 is TGTGCCAAACCCCGGACTAGCGGGTTTGTCTACAATGAGCAGTTCTTC. Protein product: CAKPRTSGFVYNEQFF. The gene calls are TRBV5-8 and TRBJ2-1, with 11 bases identical to TRBD2. The CDR3 contains 16 residues. Germline CDR1 and CDR2: SGHTS and YDEGEE. V lost 9 bases to trimming and J lost 3 bases; unmatched junction nucleotides: 11.

The gene calls are TRBV4-1 and TRBJ1-4, with a tentative D call TRBD1 (6 bases). Trimming stripped 1 base from V and 8 bases from J, with 20 bases between. This CDR3 spans 17 amino acids. CDR1 and CDR2 (germline): MGHRA, YSYEKL. CDR3 DNA: TGCGCCAGCAGCCAAGCCAGACTTCAGGGGCTTTTCGAAAAACTGTTTTTT. Translation gives CASSQARLQGLFEKLFF.

This chain joins TRBV28 and TRBJ2-3; TRBD1 matches 10 bases. The length of the CDR3 is 17 residues. V was clipped by 4 bases and J by 6 bases; unmatched bases: 13. Looked up from germline, CDR1 is MDHEN and CDR2 is SYDVKM. The CDR3 loop is CASSSTRPGQGMDTQYF. CDR3 bases: TGTGCCAGCAGTTCTACCCGACCGGGACAGGGGATGGATACGCAGTATTTT.

This clone has only one observation. The chain recombines TRBV28 with TRBJ2-1; 9 bases fit TRBD2. CDR3 length equals 16 residues. After removal of 5 bases from V and 4 bases from J, the junction contained 9 bases not matched to a gene. Germline CDR1 is MDHEN and CDR2 is SYDVKM. The CDR3: CASSTAAGGPYNEQFF. CDR3 nucleotide sequence: TGTGCCAGCAGTACGGCGGCGGGAGGGCCATACAATGAGCAGTTCTTC.

With regard to this clone: Other DNA sequences in the same sample also yield this CDR3. The chain links TRBV5-4 to TRBJ2-1; 12 bases are shared with TRBD2. CDR1 SGHNT and CDR2 YYREEE come from the germline V gene (reference sequence). J lost 2 bases, V lost 4 bases, and 1 base had no gene match. This CDR3 has 15 residues. In nucleotides, the CDR3 is TGTGCCAGCAGCCGGACTAGCGGGACCTACAATGAGCAGTTCTTC. It specifies CASSRTSGTYNEQFF.

The chain carries TRBV18 and TRBJ1-5, with D hard to call. The CDR3 covers 14 residues. CDR1 is KGHSH and CDR2 is LQKENI in the germline V gene. V lost 3 bases and J 1 base, leaving 7 bases between the germline ends. The CDR3 DNA is TGTGCCAGCTCACCTGAGATGAGCAATCAGCCCCAGCATTTT. Translation: CASSPEMSNQPQHF.

The V gene is TRBV6-1, the J gene TRBJ1-5, with D tentatively TRBD1 (5 bases). With 3 bases removed from V and 3 bases from J, the gap between germline ends came to 12 bases. Germline loops: CDR1 MNHNS, CDR2 SASEGT. This CDR3 spans 15 amino acids. This chain's CDR3 is CASSDLGVHNQPQHF. DNA of the CDR3: TGTGCCAGCAGTGATTTAGGGGTTCACAATCAGCCCCAGCATTTT.

The gene calls are TRBV5-1 and TRBJ2-1; 7 nucleotides match TRBD2. Trimming removed 9 bases from V and 10 bases from J; junction bases left unmatched: 16. This CDR3 contains 14 residues. The germline gives CDR1 SGHRS, CDR2 YFSETQ. The CDR3 sequence: CATTVFAGANEQFF. The CDR3, as DNA: TGCGCCACCACTGTCTTTGCGGGAGCAAACGAGCAGTTCTTC.

The chain has TRBV6-5 and TRBJ2-3; weak D call: TRBD2 (5 bases). Trimming stripped 7 bases from V and 3 bases from J, with 11 bases between. CDR1 and CDR2 (germline): MNHEY, SVGAGI. This CDR3 is built from 13 residues. CDR3 DNA: TGTGCCAGCACAGGTCCGGGGACAGATACGCAGTATTTT. Amino acids: CASTGPGTDTQYF.

The rearrangement uses TRBV7-2 and TRBJ2-3, with D possibly called TRBD1 or TRBD2 (6 bases each). Germline V CDR1 and CDR2: SGHTA, FQGNSA. The CDR3 is made up of 15 amino acids. Deletions cut 5 bases from V and 1 base from J, with 13 bases between. The CDR3 DNA reads TGTGCCAGCAGCCAACGGGGGCAGGGCACAGATACGCAGTATTTT. Protein sequence: CASSQRGQGTDTQYF.

As for this clone: Other DNA sequences within the sample encode an identical CDR3. The chain combines TRBV28 with TRBJ2-5; D is possibly TRBD2 (6 bases). Germline V gene data show CDR1 as MDHEN and CDR2 as SYDVKM. CDR3 length: 14 amino acids. Between the trimmed V and J ends, which lost 5 bases and 4 bases, there was a span of 14 bases. CDR3 sequence (DNA): TGTGCCAGCAGTACCCCCGGGGGTCGAGAGACCCAGTACTTC. It specifies CASSTPGGRETQYF.

J is TRBJ2-7 and V is TRBV10-3; D not resolved. The CDR3 length is 18 residues. Germline CDR1 and CDR2: ENHRY and SYGVKD. V lost 2 bases and J lost 3, with 23 bases in between. Written as DNA, the CDR3 is TGTGCCATCAGTGAGCAGCAGTCAGGTAGTCCTCGGGTCTACGAGCAGTACTTC. It encodes CAISEQQSGSPRVYEQYF.

This clone was observed a single time. The chain links TRBV28 to TRBJ1-4; D uncertain. V was cut by 3 bases and J by 2 bases, with 16 bases left in between. The V gene's germline CDR1 is MDHEN and CDR2 SYDVKM. The CDR3 extends over 17 amino acids. The CDR3 is CASSFPSTDGTNEKLFF. The CDR3 DNA reads as TGTGCCAGCAGTTTCCCCTCGACCGACGGGACTAATGAAAAACTGTTTTTT.

CDR3 residues: CASSQQTENTEAFF. The CDR3 DNA sequence: TGTGCCAGCAGCCAACAGACTGAGAACACTGAAGCTTTCTTT. The rearrangement joins TRBV6-5 to TRBJ1-1; D gene unclear. Germline CDR1 is MNHEY and CDR2 is SVGAGI. The length of the CDR3 is 14 residues. V lost 6 bases and J lost 1, with 12 bases in between.

The chain uses TRBV28 and TRBJ1-4, with D tentatively TRBD1 (5 bases). The V end was cut by 2 bases, the J end by 0 bases, with 7 bases between. CDR3 size: 15 residues. Germline CDR1 is MDHEN and CDR2 is SYDVKM. The DNA of the CDR3 is TGTGCCAGCAGTTTAACGGGACCAACTAATGAAAAACTGTTTTTT. Its translation is CASSLTGPTNEKLFF.

This chain connects TRBV5-5 to TRBJ2-7, with 9 bases matching TRBD1. The germline V gene encodes CDR1 SGHKS and CDR2 YYEKEE (reference sequence). The CDR3 is made up of 15 amino acids. Unmatched junction bases numbered 10, after V lost 4 bases and J lost 5 bases. In nucleotides, the CDR3 is TGTGCCAGCAGCGGGACAGGGTTTGGGTACGACGAGCAGTACTTC. As protein: CASSGTGFGYDEQYF.

This chain connects TRBV13 to TRBJ2-7, with 10 bases identical to TRBD2. Looked up from germline, CDR1 is PRHDT and CDR2 is FYEKMQ (reference sequence). The CDR3 runs 15 residues. V trimming: 1 base; J trimming: 6 bases; junction bases outside the gene matches: 6. The CDR3 here is CASSLDLAGVGEQYF. In DNA form, the CDR3 reads TGTGCCAGCAGCTTAGATCTAGCGGGAGTAGGCGAGCAGTACTTC.

The chain is built from TRBV11-1 and TRBJ2-1, with a possible D match to TRBD1 (5 bases). V dropped 3 bases and J dropped 7 bases, with 19 bases sitting between them. Per the germline V gene, CDR1 is SGHAT and CDR2 is FQDESV (reference sequence). The CDR3 is 16 residues long. CDR3 loop: CASSLWARDQGNEQFF. Here the CDR3 DNA reads TGTGCCAGCAGCTTGTGGGCCAGGGATCAAGGGAATGAGCAGTTCTTC.

V usage is TRBV6-5 and J usage is TRBJ1-5; weak D call: TRBD1 (5 bases). This CDR3 region has 13 residues. V was clipped by 5 bases and J by 5 bases, with 10 bases between them. Germline CDR1 MNHEY, CDR2 SVGAGI. The CDR3 is CASSRQSHQPQHF. The CDR3 bases are TGTGCCAGCAGTCGACAGTCTCATCAGCCCCAGCATTTT.

Only a few counts were recorded for this clone. The rearrangement links TRBV5-1 to TRBJ2-5; D is perhaps TRBD2 (6 bases). In germline, CDR1 is SGHRS, CDR2 YFSETQ. The CDR3 runs 13 residues. V dropped 6 bases and J dropped 5 bases, with 14 bases sitting between them. The CDR3 DNA follows: TGCGCCAGCACCGGACTATCCGGGGAGACCCAGTACTTC. Its translation is CASTGLSGETQYF.